Detailed here is one T cell receptor beta chain. This specimen belongs to a study of blood T cell repertoires in COVID-19. At the level of the study: Spain, Italy and the United States supplied samples that represented acute and convalescent COVID-19.

Trimming stripped 3 bases from V and 4 bases from J, with 15 bases between. The CDR3 loop spans 15 amino acids. Germline values: CDR1 SGHAT, CDR2 FQDESV (reference sequence). Clones were read by immunoSEQ multiplex PCR, and TCRdb kept only the in-frame ones, dropping some. The sample consists of 250,000 or so clones, roughly 89% of them appearing once. The rearrangement joins TRBV11-1 to TRBJ1-2, with D perhaps matching TRBD1 (5 bases). This clonotype was obtained from a man aged 35 to 55 who had recovered from COVID-19. Specimen: PBMCs or T cells enriched from blood (not recorded which). CDR3 loop: CASSFKGRGIYGYTF. The CDR3 DNA reads as TGTGCCAGCAGCTTCAAGGGGCGGGGAATCTATGGCTACACCTTC.